Presented here are 27 T cell receptor beta chains from one specimen sequenced in a study of blood T cell repertoires in COVID-19 (dated by TCRdb to the early 2020s). Libraries were constructed by the immunoSEQ multiplex PCR assay. Drawn from immuneACCESS, this table holds only the in-frame rearrangements with V and J called that TCRdb kept. Clones are partly lost; checked studies trace under half to an unresolved V gene and leave the rest unexplained. This sample is represented by 300,000 to 400,000 clones; 80% to 90% of them were singletons. Jointly, the top ten make up about 4.2% of the sample. The sequencing sample was made of PBMCs or T cells enriched from blood (not recorded which). The receptors stem from a woman aged 40 to 50 with acute COVID-19.

The V and J genes are TRBV19 and TRBJ2-5; TRBD1 aligns across 9 bases. The V segment lost 8 bases and the J segment 5 bases; nucleotides outside the gene matches: 6. Germline CDR1 is LNHDA and CDR2 is SQIVND (reference sequence). This CDR3 spans 13 amino acids. DNA of the CDR3: TGTGCCAGTTCAACAGGGGGCCTGGAGACCCAGTACTTC. Translated, it gives CASSTGGLETQYF.

The chain is built from TRBV10-3 and TRBJ1-6, with TRBD1 matching 7 bases. The V gene end was trimmed by 6 bases and the J gene end by 7 bases; junction bases not matched to a gene: 3. Germline V gives CDR1 ENHRY, CDR2 SYGVKD. This CDR3 is 13 amino acids long. The CDR3 coding sequence is TGTGCCATCAGCGGGACAGAGAATTCACCCCTCCACTTT. Translation gives CAISGTENSPLHF.

The rearrangement uses TRBV10-3 and TRBJ2-7; possible D gene TRBD1, 7 bases. The CDR3 contains 15 residues. V was clipped by 0 bases and J by 6 bases, with 15 bases between them. From germline, CDR1 is ENHRY and CDR2 SYGVKD. Here the CDR3 DNA reads TGTGCCATCAGTGAGTCGAACAGGGGAGGTGTCGAGCAGTACTTC. This codes for CAISESNRGGVEQYF.

This clone was counted once. This sequence joins TRBV7-2 and TRBJ1-4, with TRBD1 matching over 9 bases. CDR3 length: 18 residues. CDR1 and CDR2 from the germline V gene are SGHTA and FQGNSA. With V trimmed by 5 bases and J by 8 bases, 18 bases remained unmatched. CDR3 nucleotide sequence: TGTGCCAGCAGCCCTGGACAGGGGAAAATAGGGGGAGGGGAAAAACTGTTTTTT. Amino acids: CASSPGQGKIGGGEKLFF.

The chain links TRBV19 to TRBJ1-3; a possible D gene is TRBD1 (5 bases). Trimming removed 6 bases at V and 1 base at J, with 10 bases between. Germline V gene lookup returns CDR1 LNHDA and CDR2 SQIVND (reference sequence). The length of the CDR3 is 14 residues. DNA for the CDR3: TGTGCCAGTAGCTCGGACATGTCTGGAAACACCATATATTTT. It encodes CASSSDMSGNTIYF.

This clone was found a few times. The chain carries TRBV6-5 and TRBJ1-4; 10 bases map to TRBD1. V dropped 5 bases and J dropped 6; count of bases not matched to a gene: 6. Per the germline V gene, CDR1 is MNHEY and CDR2 is SVGAGI. This CDR3 spans 15 amino acids. The CDR3 DNA reads as TGTGCCAGCAGTACGGAGGACAGGGGGGATGAAAAACTGTTTTTT. This sequence encodes CASSTEDRGDEKLFF.

This clone was detected a few times. The chain couples TRBV4-3 to TRBJ1-2; no firm D call. Germline CDR1 LGHNA, CDR2 YSLEER. CDR3 length equals 15 residues. V shed 0 bases and J shed 3 bases, with 11 bases lying between them. CDR3 sequence reads: CASSQDYELYYGYTF. The CDR3, as DNA: TGCGCCAGCAGCCAAGATTATGAACTGTACTATGGCTACACCTTC.

The sample holds one count of this clone. The V and J genes are TRBV27 and TRBJ1-1; 11 nucleotides agree with TRBD1. The CDR3 covers 17 residues. V lost 3 bases, J lost 2 bases, and 8 bases stayed unmatched. Germline V gene lookup returns CDR1 MNHEY and CDR2 SMNVEV (reference sequence). The CDR3 region is CASSLGGQGGHNTEAFF. The CDR3 DNA is TGTGCCAGCAGTTTGGGGGGACAGGGGGGCCATAACACTGAAGCTTTCTTT.

For the CDR3, the DNA is TGTGCCAGCAGTTACTTCCATTCCCAAGAGACCCAGTACTTC. This codes for CASSYFHSQETQYF. The chain combines TRBV6-5 with TRBJ2-5, with D hard to call. V shed 1 base and J shed 1 base, with 7 bases lying between them. The V gene's germline CDR1 is MNHEY and CDR2 SVGAGI. There are 14 residues in the CDR3.

V gene TRBV28 combines with J gene TRBJ1-5, with TRBD1 matching 7 bases. The V and J ends lost 6 bases and 6 bases, in that order; junction bases with no gene match: 8. Germline CDR1 reads MDHEN; CDR2 reads SYDVKM. This CDR3 contains 14 residues. The CDR3 here is CASRIGGGTQPQHF. CDR3 coding DNA: TGTGCCAGCAGGATAGGAGGGGGCACTCAGCCCCAGCATTTT.

The CDR3 nucleotides are TGTGCCAGTAGGACAGGGAAGACGCTTAGCAATCAGCCCCAGCATTTT. This translates into CASRTGKTLSNQPQHF. The rearrangement joins TRBV19 to TRBJ1-5, with TRBD1 identical over 7 bases. V lost 6 bases to trimming and J lost 0 bases; unmatched junction nucleotides: 8. This CDR3 contains 16 residues. Germline assignment: CDR1 LNHDA and CDR2 SQIVND (reference sequence).

The V and J genes are TRBV10-3 and TRBJ2-3; TRBD1 matches 7 bases. Germline values: CDR1 ENHRY, CDR2 SYGVKD. The CDR3 contains 14 residues. V was clipped by 5 bases and J by 1 base; unmatched bases: 3. This CDR3 reads CAISTGVRTDTQYF. DNA for the CDR3: TGTGCCATCAGTACAGGGGTACGCACAGATACGCAGTATTTT.

The J gene is TRBJ1-1, the V gene TRBV29-1; possible D gene TRBD1, 5 bases. This CDR3 is built from 14 residues. The V gene lost 2 bases and the J gene lost 3 bases, with 13 bases spanning the gap. Germline CDR1 is SQVTM and CDR2 is ANQGSEA. CDR3 sequence: CSVEFRAGDTEAFF. Here the CDR3 DNA reads TGCAGCGTTGAATTCCGGGCGGGGGACACTGAAGCTTTCTTT.

V usage is TRBV6-5 and J usage is TRBJ2-2; 9 bases line up with TRBD2. The J segment lost 4 bases and the V segment lost 7 bases, leaving 7 bases of the junction unmatched. Germline V gene lookup returns CDR1 MNHEY and CDR2 SVGAGI. This CDR3 contains 15 residues. CDR3: CASNPTSGVTGELFF. The CDR3 DNA reads TGTGCCAGCAACCCGACTAGCGGTGTCACCGGGGAGCTGTTTTTT.

This chain connects TRBV19 to TRBJ1-2, with 10 bases matching TRBD1. This CDR3 spans 15 amino acids. Germline assignment: CDR1 LNHDA and CDR2 SQIVND (reference sequence). The J segment lost 9 bases and the V segment lost 4 bases, leaving 11 bases of the junction unmatched. The CDR3 nucleotides are TGTGCCAGTAGTACCTATGGACAGGGGGTTACGCGCTACACCTTC. Its translation is CASSTYGQGVTRYTF.

The chain uses TRBV5-1 and TRBJ2-1, with D possibly TRBD1 on 5 matching bases. Trimming took 2 bases from V and 3 from J, leaving 9 bases between them. The length of the CDR3 is 14 residues. In germline, CDR1 is SGHRS, CDR2 YFSETQ. The CDR3 DNA sequence: TGCGCCAGCAGCTTTGACAGACTCTACAATGAGCAGTTCTTC. Translating it yields CASSFDRLYNEQFF.

Only one count was recorded for this clone. The chain is built from TRBV6-6 and TRBJ2-5; 7 positions agree with TRBD2. The germline V gene has CDR1 MNHNY and CDR2 SVGAGI (reference sequence). V was pared by 6 bases and J by 5 bases, with 3 bases of the junction left unmatched. The CDR3 runs 12 residues. CDR3 loop: CASRTGGETQYF. In DNA form, the CDR3 reads TGTGCCAGCAGGACCGGGGGGGAGACCCAGTACTTC.

The rearrangement uses TRBV18 and TRBJ1-6; perhaps TRBD1 as D (5 bases). The CDR3 totals 15 residues. Germline CDR1 and CDR2: KGHSH and LQKENI. Trimming shortened V by 6 bases and J by 7 bases, and 16 bases separated the two germline ends. The CDR3 reads CASSINGHNNSPLHF. For the CDR3, the DNA is TGTGCCAGCTCTATCAACGGACATAACAATTCACCCCTCCACTTT. Filled out from reference TRBV18 and TRBJ1-6, the complete variable domain reads NAGVMQNPRHLVRRRGQEARLRCSPMKGHSHVYWYRQLPEEGLKFMVYLQKENIIDESGMPKERFSAEFPKEGPSILRIQQVVRGDSAAYFCASSINGHNNSPLHFGNGTRLTVT.

This chain joins TRBV3-1 (or the pseudogene TRBV3-2) and TRBJ1-2, with TRBD1 as a possible D gene (5 bases). Per the germline V gene, CDR1 is LGHDT and CDR2 is YNNKEL (reference sequence). The CDR3 contains 15 residues. V gave up 5 bases and J gave up 1 base, with 14 bases separating them. The CDR3 DNA sequence: TGTGCCAGCAGCGCCGGGACTCAAGTTAACTATGGCTACACCTTC. It specifies CASSAGTQVNYGYTF.

The chain carries TRBV6-4 and TRBJ1-1; 7 bases map to TRBD1. Per germline, CDR1 MRHNA and CDR2 SNTAGT. Trimming cost V 5 bases and J 4 bases; bases outside gene matches: 7. CDR3 length: 14 residues. In DNA, the CDR3 is TGTGCCAGCAGTAGACAGGGTTGGGGCACTGAAGCTTTCTTT. Protein sequence: CASSRQGWGTEAFF.

The chain couples TRBV9 to TRBJ1-4; D possibly corresponds to TRBD1 (5 bases). V gave up 4 bases and J gave up 7 bases, with 14 bases separating them. Germline CDR1 and CDR2: SGDLS and YYNGEE. The CDR3 consists of 14 residues. The CDR3, as DNA: TGTGCCAGCAGCCGAGAATTTAGGGGTGAAAAACTGTTTTTT. Its protein is CASSREFRGEKLFF.

CDR3 sequence: CASSEGQGKETQYF. The CDR3 bases are TGTGCCAGCAGTGAAGGACAGGGGAAGGAGACCCAGTACTTC. The chain recombines TRBV25-1 with TRBJ2-5; TRBD1 agrees at 9 bases. CDR1 is MGHDK and CDR2 is SYGVNS in the germline V gene. J gave up 5 bases and V 2 bases, and 3 bases lay outside the gene matches. CDR3 size: 14 residues.

Of note for this clone: Mismatch with germline at one junction end may stem from a read error. The CDR3 DNA sequence: TGTGCCAGCAGTCCGGCCTGGGCTGAACAACTGTTTTTT. Protein product: CASSPAWAEQLFF. The rearrangement joins TRBV6-5 to TRBJ1-4, with D hard to call. Germline assignment: CDR1 MNHEY and CDR2 SVGAGI. The CDR3 runs to 13 residues.

The chain has TRBV6-1 and TRBJ2-3, with 10 bases that match TRBD1. Trimming took 5 bases from V and 6 from J; bases not matched to a gene: 11. This CDR3 is 16 amino acids long. Germline-derived CDR1 and CDR2 are MNHNS and SASEGT. The CDR3 loop is CASSKGRQGAADTQYF. The CDR3 DNA reads as TGTGCCAGCAGTAAAGGGAGACAGGGGGCGGCGGATACGCAGTATTTT.

The genes are TRBV4-3 and TRBJ2-5, with 10 bases that match TRBD2. CDR1 is LGHNA and CDR2 is YSLEER in the germline V gene. This CDR3 spans 17 amino acids. Trimming at V came to 4 bases and at J to 1 base, leaving 9 bases not matched to a gene. The CDR3 DNA reads TGCGCCAGCAGCCTGGCAGCGGGGGGGCCGGTCCAAGAGACCCAGTACTTC. As protein: CASSLAAGGPVQETQYF.

For the CDR3, the DNA is TGTGCCAGCAGCCCGACAGGGTCGAACACCGGGGAGCTGTTTTTT. The encoded protein is CASSPTGSNTGELFF. The V call is TRBV11-2, the J call TRBJ2-2, with 7 bases aligning to TRBD1. Germline V gene data show CDR1 as SGHAT and CDR2 as FQNNGV. CDR3 length: 15 amino acids. The V and J ends lost 5 bases and 0 bases, in that order; junction bases with no gene match: 3. Drawing the rest from reference TRBV11-2 and TRBJ2-2, the complete variable domain is EAGVAQSPRYKIIEKRQSVAFWCNPISGHATLYWYQQILGQGPKLLIQFQNNGVVDDSQLPKDRFSAERLKGVDSTLKIQPAKLEDSAVYLCASSPTGSNTGELFFGEGSRLTVL.

The table lists this clone with a few counts. The V gene is TRBV19, the J gene TRBJ2-3; TRBD1 is a possible D gene (5 bases). The germline V gene has CDR1 LNHDA and CDR2 SQIVND (reference sequence). This CDR3 is 15 amino acids long. Trimming pared 5 bases from V and 7 bases from J, leaving 19 bases between. The DNA of the CDR3 is TGTGCCAGTAGTCCCCGAAAGCAGGGTTCTAATACGCAGTATTTT. Translation gives CASSPRKQGSNTQYF.